Listed below are T cell receptor beta chains from one sample, sequenced in a study of CD8 T cells in ankylosing spondylitis. Via MiXCR, TCRdb re-called the 5' RACE reads, giving one row per CDR3 protein. This table holds about 360,000 distinct CDR3 sequences, approximately 22% found once. The sample consisted of blood, either unsorted or a sorted T cell fraction (not recorded which). The origin of the receptors is a male donor with ankylosing spondylitis or in good health (not recorded which). CDR3s include the opening cysteine and the closing phenylalanine or tryptophan. The order of the fields is J gene, V gene, D gene, clone size, CDR3 protein, CDR3 DNA. The D gene is left open where the match is weak. The listing skips clone size in some rows; elsewhere it reads once, few, many or a size class.

>TRBJ2-1|TRBV4-1|TRBD2|.
CASSQVPGGRGEQFF
TGCGCCAGCAGCCAAGTTCCGGGCGGGAGGGGGGAGCAGTTCTTC
>TRBJ2-5|TRBV7-7|TRBD1|.
CASSLDRVSETQYF
TGTGCTAGCAGCCTCGACAGGGTATCGGAGACCCAGTACTTC
>TRBJ2-3|TRBV3-1|TRBD2|.
CASSPPGLAGVDTQYF
TGTGCCAGCAGCCCCCCGGGACTAGCGGGGGTGGATACGCAGTATTTT
>TRBJ2-5|TRBV20-1|TRBD1|.
CSANSLPGTGDSPRSQETQYF
TGCAGTGCCAACAGCCTTCCCGGGACAGGGGATTCCCCCCGATCCCAAGAGACCCAGTACTTC
>TRBJ2-7|TRBV7-2|.|few
CASSLQQGRSRYEQYF
TGTGCCAGCAGCTTACAACAGGGGAGGAGTCGCTACGAGCAGTACTTC
>TRBJ2-3|TRBV7-9|.|few
CASSPRGPITDTQYF
TGTGCCAGCAGTCCCCGGGGGCCCATCACAGATACGCAGTATTTT
>TRBJ2-3|TRBV28|.|.
CASSLSTGVGTDTQYF
TGTGCCAGCAGTTTATCCACAGGAGTGGGCACAGATACGCAGTATTTT
>TRBJ2-7|TRBV12-3/TRBV12-4|.|few
CASSGGRMGSYEQYF
TGTGCCAGCAGTGGGGGGAGGATGGGTTCCTACGAGCAGTACTTC
>TRBJ2-5|TRBV20-1|.|few
CSARGIDSKETQYF
TGCAGTGCTAGGGGGATTGACAGTAAGGAGACCCAGTACTTC
>TRBJ2-5|TRBV15|.|.
CATSRGPGVQETQYF
TGTGCCACCAGCAGAGGACCCGGGGTTCAAGAGACCCAGTACTTC
>TRBJ2-7|TRBV20-1|TRBD1|.
CSAQNGQGNSYEQYF
TGCAGTGCTCAAAATGGACAGGGAAATTCCTACGAGCAGTACTTC
>TRBJ2-1|TRBV25-1|TRBD2|few
CASSGWGGERSYNEQFF
TGTGCCAGCAGTGGGTGGGGGGGGGAACGCTCCTACAATGAGCAGTTCTTC
>TRBJ1-2|TRBV5-5|TRBD1|.
CASEPLMGQGYGYTF
TGTGCCAGCGAACCCCTCATGGGACAGGGGTATGGCTACACCTTC
>TRBJ2-2|TRBV12-3/TRBV12-4|.|few
CASSLLDNQPGTGELFF
TGTGCCAGCAGTTTATTGGACAACCAACCGGGCACCGGGGAGCTGTTTTTT
>TRBJ2-5|TRBV5-1|TRBD2|few
CASSPGLEEETQYF
TGCGCCAGCAGCCCGGGACTAGAAGAAGAGACCCAGTACTTC
>TRBJ2-1|TRBV12-3/TRBV12-4|.|.
CASNRGGVKQFF
TGTGCCAGCAACCGCGGAGGGGTGAAGCAGTTCTTC
>TRBJ2-7|TRBV12-3/TRBV12-4|.|few
CASSHRQTGTPYEQYF
TGTGCCAGCAGTCACCGACAGACCGGGACCCCCTACGAGCAGTACTTC
>TRBJ2-2|TRBV6-2/TRBV6-3|.|.
CAIRPGEITGELFF
TGTGCCATACGGCCAGGGGAGATCACCGGGGAGCTGTTTTTT
>TRBJ2-7|TRBV27|.|few
CASGDIARSYEQYF
TGTGCCAGCGGGGACATCGCCCGATCCTACGAGCAGTACTTC
>TRBJ2-3|TRBV28|TRBD2|few
CASSDALGTSGALGTDTQYF
TGTGCCAGCAGTGACGCCCTCGGGACTAGCGGGGCCCTTGGCACAGATACGCAGTATTTT
>TRBJ2-1|TRBV28|TRBD2|few
CASIAGDSYNEQFF
TGTGCCAGCATTGCGGGGGACTCCTACAATGAGCAGTTCTTC
>TRBJ1-5|TRBV7-9|.|.
CASSQGRHQPQHF
TGTGCCAGCAGCCAGGGGAGGCATCAGCCCCAGCATTTT
>TRBJ2-7|TRBV6-1|.|.
CASSETSGGYEQYF
TGTGCCAGCAGTGAGACCAGTGGAGGCTACGAGCAGTACTTC
>TRBJ2-7|TRBV12-3/TRBV12-4|.|.
CASRVEYSYEQYF
TGTGCCAGCAGAGTAGAATACTCCTACGAGCAGTACTTC
>TRBJ2-2|TRBV5-1|.|.
CASSFVSDRNTGELFF
TGCGCCAGCAGCTTCGTATCGGACAGGAACACCGGGGAGCTGTTTTTT
>TRBJ2-7|TRBV29-1|.|few
CSVEQGPYEQYF
TGCAGCGTTGAACAGGGCCCCTACGAGCAGTACTTC
>TRBJ2-5|TRBV5-1|.|few
CASSLFADQGETQYF
TGCGCCAGCAGCTTGTTCGCGGACCAGGGGGAGACCCAGTACTTC
>TRBJ2-5|TRBV3-1|TRBD1|few
CASSHFLGTGQETQYF
TGTGCCAGCAGCCATTTCTTAGGGACAGGACAAGAGACCCAGTACTTC
>TRBJ2-1|TRBV25-1|.|.
CASSADSAGTYNEQFF
TGTGCCAGCAGTGCAGACAGTGCCGGGACCTACAATGAGCAGTTCTTC
>TRBJ1-1|TRBV20-1|TRBD1|few
CSAIAKTGRKTEAFF
TGCAGTGCTATAGCGAAGACAGGGAGGAAGACTGAAGCTTTCTTT
>TRBJ2-5|TRBV3-1|TRBD1|few
CASSQDLDRGLRETQYF
TGTGCCAGCAGCCAAGACCTCGACAGGGGGCTACGAGAGACCCAGTACTTC
>TRBJ2-4|TRBV4-1|.|.
CASSQESPSLPGVQYF
TGCGCCAGCAGCCAAGAGAGTCCTTCTCTACCCGGCGTTCAGTACTTC
>TRBJ1-1|TRBV30|.|.
CAWSEGLNTEAFF
TGTGCCTGGAGCGAGGGGTTGAACACTGAAGCTTTCTTT
>TRBJ2-2|TRBV12-3/TRBV12-4|.|.
CASIPLGGLNTGELFF
TGTGCCAGCATCCCCTTGGGGGGTCTCAACACCGGGGAGCTGTTTTTT
>TRBJ2-1|TRBV7-2|.|.
CASSLAAGFSSYNEQFF
TGTGCCAGCAGCTTAGCCGCTGGGTTCAGCTCCTACAATGAGCAGTTCTTC
>TRBJ2-5|TRBV28|TRBD2|.
CASSLKRGPYQETQYF
TGTGCCAGCAGTTTAAAGCGGGGGCCATACCAAGAGACCCAGTACTTC
>TRBJ2-1|TRBV12-3/TRBV12-4|.|.
CASRPPRGRLDNEQFF
TGTGCCAGCAGACCACCCAGGGGGAGGCTTGACAATGAGCAGTTCTTC
>TRBJ2-7|TRBV28|TRBD1|.
CASRSRTTGAYEQYF
TGTGCCAGCAGGTCGAGAACCACAGGGGCCTACGAGCAGTACTTC
>TRBJ2-2|TRBV11-2|TRBD1|.
CASSLTPAGQGSNTGELFF
TGTGCCAGCAGCTTAACCCCCGCTGGACAGGGATCGAACACCGGGGAGCTGTTTTTT
>TRBJ2-2|TRBV9|.|.
CASSVKEGENGELFF
TGTGCCAGCAGCGTAAAGGAGGGGGAGAACGGGGAGCTGTTTTTT
>TRBJ2-1|TRBV5-1|.|few
CASSLGVLTYNEQFF
TGCGCCAGCAGCTTGGGAGTGCTAACCTACAATGAGCAGTTCTTC
>TRBJ2-5|TRBV5-5|.|.
CASSFFSIQETQYF
TGTGCCAGCAGCTTTTTCTCCATCCAAGAGACCCAGTACTTC
>TRBJ2-1|TRBV5-6|TRBD2|few
CASSLAISGGYNEQFF
TGTGCCAGCAGCTTGGCCATCAGCGGGGGTTACAATGAGCAGTTCTTC
>TRBJ2-1|TRBV7-9|TRBD2|few
CASGGGRRTSGGWKFF
TGTGCCAGCGGAGGGGGTCGCAGGACTAGCGGAGGTTGGAAGTTCTTC
>TRBJ2-2|TRBV10-3|.|.
CAISESRVGATGELFF
TGTGCCATCAGTGAGTCGAGGGTAGGGGCCACCGGGGAGCTGTTTTTT
>TRBJ2-3|TRBV12-3/TRBV12-4|.|few
CASSLLGRGPLDTQYF
TGTGCCAGCAGTTTATTGGGGCGGGGGCCCTTAGATACGCAGTATTTT
>TRBJ2-2|TRBV10-2|TRBD1|.
CASSADRGSGELFF
TGCGCCAGCAGTGCCGACAGGGGGTCTGGGGAGCTGTTTTTT
>TRBJ1-3|TRBV3-1|.|.
CASSQDSGPGNTIYF
TGTGCCAGCAGCCAAGATTCTGGACCTGGAAACACCATATATTTT
>TRBJ2-7|TRBV29-1|.|.
CSVAVRRGDYEQYF
TGCAGCGTTGCCGTCAGGAGGGGCGATTACGAGCAGTACTTC
>TRBJ2-1|TRBV6-5|.|.
CASSYIARGEQFF
TGTGCCAGCAGTTACATTGCGCGTGGGGAGCAGTTCTTC
>TRBJ2-1|TRBV9|.|.
CASSVSLEALGRRAEQFF
TGTGCCAGCAGCGTAAGCTTGGAGGCGCTAGGTCGGAGGGCTGAGCAGTTCTTC
>TRBJ2-1|TRBV15|.|.
CATSPQTPGWNEQFF
TGTGCCACCAGCCCCCAGACCCCGGGGTGGAATGAGCAGTTCTTC
>TRBJ2-7|TRBV5-5|.|few
CASNLGLGGEQYF
TGTGCCAGCAACCTAGGGCTGGGCGGTGAGCAGTACTTC
>TRBJ2-1|TRBV21-1|.|many
CASSPRGRNEQFF
TGTGCCAGCAGCCCAAGAGGCCGCAATGAGCAGTTCTTC
>TRBJ2-7|TRBV27|.|few
CASSLVTGQHEQYF
TGTGCCAGCAGTTTAGTTACAGGGCAACACGAGCAGTACTTC